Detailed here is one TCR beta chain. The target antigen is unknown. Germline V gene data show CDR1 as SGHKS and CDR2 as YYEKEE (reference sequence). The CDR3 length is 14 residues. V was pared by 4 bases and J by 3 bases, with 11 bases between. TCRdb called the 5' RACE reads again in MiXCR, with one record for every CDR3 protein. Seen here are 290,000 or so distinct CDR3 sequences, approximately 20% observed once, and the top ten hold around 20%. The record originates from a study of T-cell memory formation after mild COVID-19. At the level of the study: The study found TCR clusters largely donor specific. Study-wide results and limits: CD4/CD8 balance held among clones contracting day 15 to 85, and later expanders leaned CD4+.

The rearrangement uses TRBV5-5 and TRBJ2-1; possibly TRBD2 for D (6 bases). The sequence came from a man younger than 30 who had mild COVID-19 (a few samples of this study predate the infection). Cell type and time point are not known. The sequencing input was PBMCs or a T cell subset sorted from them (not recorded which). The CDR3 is CASSIGSNYNEQFF. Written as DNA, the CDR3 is TGTGCCAGCAGCATCGGGAGCAACTACAATGAGCAGTTCTTC.